The 10 T cell receptor beta chains reported below all come from one sample, sequenced in a study of control samples from healthy donors and cancer patients. Clones were sequenced by immunoSEQ multiplex PCR, and TCRdb holds only the in-frame ones, with some missing. The sample records 90,000 to 150,000 clones, about 89% being singletons. The sequenced material came from blood. These receptors came from a man in his fifties or sixties in good health.

The chain combines TRBV3-1 (or the pseudogene TRBV3-2) with TRBJ1-2; 7 positions match TRBD1. The J segment lost 5 bases and the V segment lost 10 bases, leaving 10 bases of the junction unmatched. Germline CDR1 and CDR2: LGHDT and YNNKEL (reference sequence). The length of the CDR3 is 13 residues. CDR3 protein: CAKQWEGAYGYTF. The CDR3 DNA reads as TGTGCCAAGCAGTGGGAGGGGGCTTATGGCTACACCTTC.

The rearrangement uses TRBV24-1 and TRBJ2-5; 9 bases match TRBD1. The length of the CDR3 is 15 residues. Germline CDR1 is KGHDR and CDR2 is SFDVKD. V was clipped by 4 bases and J by 4 bases; unmatched bases: 6. CDR3 nucleotides: TGTGCCACCAGTGAACTGGGACAGGGTGGAGAGACCCAGTACTTC. Its translation is CATSELGQGGETQYF.

This clone was seen once. V and J are TRBV20-1 and TRBJ1-3, with D unresolved. Trimming took 5 bases from V and 4 from J, leaving 6 bases between them. Germline CDR1 and CDR2: DFQATT and SNEGSKA (reference sequence). The length of the CDR3 is 11 residues. CDR3 coding DNA: TGCAGTGCTGTACAGGGAAACACCATATATTTT. The encoded protein is CSAVQGNTIYF.

The chain uses TRBV11-2 and TRBJ1-1, with 9 bases fitting TRBD1. The germline V gene has CDR1 SGHAT and CDR2 FQNNGV. The CDR3 has 15 residues. Unmatched junction bases numbered 8, after V lost 4 bases and J lost 5 bases. The CDR3 DNA sequence: TGTGCCAGCAGCTCGACCACAGGGGGCGTTACTGAAGCTTTCTTT. This encodes CASSSTTGGVTEAFF.

This rearrangement joins TRBV7-8 to TRBJ2-7, with TRBD1 as a possible D gene (5 bases). CDR3 length: 14 residues. Germline V lookup: CDR1 SGHVS, CDR2 FQNEAQ. The V and J ends lost 6 bases and 5 bases respectively, with 17 bases between them. The CDR3 sequence: CASSRTPGINEQYF. As DNA, the CDR3 is TGTGCCAGCAGTAGAACTCCAGGGATCAACGAGCAGTACTTC.

CDR3 DNA: TGTGCCAGCAGTCCCCCTGGGACAGGGAATGGCTACACCTTC. This sequence encodes CASSPPGTGNGYTF. The chain employs TRBV2 and TRBJ1-2; 9 bases agree with TRBD1. CDR1 is SNHLY and CDR2 is FYNNEI in the germline V gene. This CDR3 is 14 amino acids long. V lost 5 bases and J lost 6; bases outside the gene matches: 7. Based on the CDR3 plus reference TRBV2 and TRBJ1-2, the full variable domain is EPEVTQTPSHQVTQMGQEVILRCVPISNHLYFYWYRQILGQKVEFLVSFYNNEISEKSEIFDDQFSVERPDGSNFTLKIRSTKLEDSAMYFCASSPPGTGNGYTFGSGTRLTVV.

This clone was detected a few times. The DNA for the CDR3 is TGTGCCAGCAGTCATCCGACCTGGGGCACCTTC. Its protein is CASSHPTWGTF. The rearrangement uses TRBV2 and TRBJ1-2, with D unresolved. Deletions cut 5 bases from V and 13 bases from J, with 14 bases between. Germline CDR1 reads SNHLY; CDR2 reads FYNNEI. This CDR3 has 11 amino acids. Combining the CDR3 with reference TRBV2 and TRBJ1-2 gives the whole variable domain EPEVTQTPSHQVTQMGQEVILRCVPISNHLYFYWYRQILGQKVEFLVSFYNNEISEKSEIFDDQFSVERPDGSNFTLKIRSTKLEDSAMYFCASSHPTWGTFGSGTRLTVV.

This sequence joins TRBV7-2 and TRBJ2-3; D might be TRBD2 (7 bases). V lost 4 bases to trimming and J lost 0 bases, with 11 bases between them. This CDR3 region has 15 residues. Germline CDR1 SGHTA, CDR2 FQGNSA. The CDR3 nucleotides are TGTGCCAGCAGCTCACGGGGGGCCAGCACAGATACGCAGTATTTT. It yields the protein CASSSRGASTDTQYF.

The chain has TRBV30 and TRBJ2-2; the D gene is possibly TRBD1 (5 bases). This CDR3 contains 14 residues. Germline CDR1 and CDR2: GTSNPN and SVGIG (reference sequence). Trimming left V 1 base short and J 6 bases short, with 12 bases between. The CDR3, as DNA: TGTGCCTGGAGTGAACAGGAATTGGCCGGGGAGCTGTTTTTT. It is translated as CAWSEQELAGELFF.

The chain employs TRBV7-2 and TRBJ2-3, with TRBD2 as a possible D gene (6 bases). V lost 3 bases and J lost 2, with 12 bases in between. Germline V gene data show CDR1 as SGHTA and CDR2 as FQGNSA. This CDR3 is built from 15 residues. The DNA of the CDR3 is TGTGCCAGCAGCTTGTCGGGGGTCGCCACAGATACGCAGTATTTT. It yields the protein CASSLSGVATDTQYF.